These 3 T cell receptor beta chains share one sample of origin, sequenced in a study of technical replicates of blood from a few donors. Profiling relied on immunoSEQ multiplex PCR, and the TCRdb table lists in-frame clones only, not all of them. Here the sample spans roughly 100,000 clones, 95% being singletons. Specimen: T cells isolated from PBMCs. The receptors derive from a human donor in good health.

The sample holds one count of this clone. The chain recombines TRBV30 with TRBJ2-5, with 7 positions matching TRBD2. V lost 5 bases and J lost 5; bases outside the gene matches: 8. Germline-derived CDR1 and CDR2 are GTSNPN and SVGIG (reference sequence). The CDR3 has 13 residues. The CDR3 nucleotides read TGTGCCTGGTTAAGCGGGACTAAGGAGACCCAGTACTTC. Protein product: CAWLSGTKETQYF.

The chain has TRBV5-1 and TRBJ2-2, with 8 bases identical to TRBD2. Germline values: CDR1 SGHRS, CDR2 YFSETQ. V lost 1 base to trimming and J lost 1 base; unmatched junction nucleotides: 3. This CDR3 is built from 16 residues. The DNA of the CDR3 is TGCGCCAGCAGCTTGACTAGCGGACAGAACACCGGGGAGCTGTTTTTT. This sequence encodes CASSLTSGQNTGELFF.

V and J are TRBV7-8 and TRBJ1-1; TRBD1 agrees at 8 bases. With 4 bases clipped from V and 7 bases from J, the junction kept 8 bases outside the gene matches. This CDR3 contains 14 residues. CDR1 and CDR2 from the germline V gene are SGHVS and FQNEAQ. CDR3 DNA: TGTGCCAGCAGCTCCCAGGGGGCAGTTGGTGAAGCTTTCTTT. This encodes CASSSQGAVGEAFF.